The table lists the clone carrying this T cell receptor (beta chain) with a few counts. The sample is drawn from a study of T-cell reconstitution after alpha-beta-depleted transplantation in children. TCRbeta library construction was performed incorporating unique molecular identifiers. TCRdb re-derived calls from the PCR reads in MiXCR, one entry per CDR3 protein. The sample records about 110,000 distinct CDR3 sequences, approximately 6.9% being singletons. Germline V gives CDR1 KGHDR, CDR2 SFDVKD. The V and J ends lost 3 bases and 10 bases, in that order; junction bases with no gene match: 15. CDR3 length: 16 residues.

The chain has TRBV24-1 and TRBJ2-7, with 9 bases aligning to TRBD1. This receptor was taken from a male patient under 10 years old who had a stem cell transplant for acute lymphoblastic leukemia, so the T cells may come from the graft donor. The sequences come from PBMCs, mostly from graft donor cells, collected 360 days after TCRalphabeta/CD19-depleted stem cell transplant. In DNA, the CDR3 is TGTGCCACCAGTGATGACGATAAACCGGGACAGGGACTTCAGTACTTC. As protein: CATSDDDKPGQGLQYF.